These 17 T cell receptor beta chains were sequenced from one sample in a study of CD8 T cells in ankylosing spondylitis. Each CDR3 protein gets one entry after TCRdb re-called the 5' RACE reads with MiXCR. The sample holds around 88,000 distinct CDR3 sequences; about 9% are singletons and the top ten take about 4.6%. Sequenced material: blood, either unsorted or a sorted T cell fraction (not recorded which). Receptors originate from a male donor with ankylosing spondylitis or in good health (not recorded which).

This clonotype appeared many times. The chain is built from TRBV20-1 and TRBJ1-2, with 10 positions matching TRBD1. V was clipped by 0 bases and J by 7 bases; unmatched bases: 5. Germline V gene sequence: CDR1 DFQATT, CDR2 SNEGSKA (reference sequence). The CDR3 runs 14 residues. This chain's CDR3 is CSAREMGTGVGYTF. DNA of the CDR3: TGCAGTGCTAGAGAGATGGGGACAGGGGTTGGCTACACCTTC.

This clonotype was counted ten times or more. The chain carries TRBV5-1 and TRBJ1-1; weak D call: TRBD1 (5 bases). V lost 6 bases and J 8 bases, leaving 14 bases between the germline ends. The CDR3 is 12 amino acids. Germline V gene sequence: CDR1 SGHRS, CDR2 YFSETQ. Here the CDR3 reads CASNVGEGEAFF. CDR3 DNA: TGCGCCAGCAACGTGGGGGAAGGAGAAGCTTTCTTT.

This clonotype was found many times. The rearrangement uses TRBV29-1 and TRBJ2-1; TRBD1 agrees at 9 bases. The CDR3 is 13 residues long. V was pared by 4 bases and J by 8 bases, with 6 bases of the junction left unmatched. Germline assignment: CDR1 SQVTM and CDR2 ANQGSEA. This CDR3 is CSVVGQGSDEQFF. The DNA of the CDR3 is TGCAGCGTTGTGGGACAGGGTAGCGATGAGCAGTTCTTC.

There are many counts of this clonotype. The CDR3 loop reads CASRPGQGSSYNSPLHF. The CDR3, as DNA: TGTGCCAGCAGACCCGGACAGGGATCGTCCTATAATTCACCCCTCCACTTT. The chain links TRBV2 to TRBJ1-6; 8 nucleotides align to TRBD1. With 6 bases clipped from V and 1 base from J, the junction kept 8 bases outside the gene matches. The CDR3 loop spans 17 amino acids. CDR1 SNHLY and CDR2 FYNNEI come from the germline V gene.

This clonotype has ten or more counts. The genes are TRBV10-3 and TRBJ2-2; maybe TRBD1 (6 bases). V was clipped by 3 bases and J by 2 bases, with 10 bases between them. The CDR3 runs 15 residues. Looked up from germline, CDR1 is ENHRY and CDR2 is SYGVKD. The CDR3 sequence: CAISDRDTNTGELFF. The CDR3 DNA follows: TGTGCCATCAGTGATCGGGACACCAACACCGGGGAGCTGTTTTTT.

This rearrangement joins TRBV11-2 to TRBJ2-1, with 9 bases lining up with TRBD1. CDR1 is SGHAT, CDR2 FQNNGV, per germline. V lost 4 bases to trimming and J lost 1 base; unmatched junction nucleotides: 8. This CDR3 spans 17 amino acids. CDR3: CASSWDRARGSYNEQFF. CDR3 bases: TGTGCCAGCAGCTGGGACAGGGCCAGAGGGTCCTACAATGAGCAGTTCTTC.

The chain has TRBV3-1 and TRBJ1-6, with D possibly matching TRBD1 (5 bases). Trimming took off 2 bases at V and 9 bases at J, with 14 bases between the two ends. Germline V CDR1 and CDR2: LGHDT, YNNKEL (reference sequence). The CDR3 is 15 residues long. In DNA, the CDR3 is TGTGCCAGCAGCCAATTGTCGGGGCTACTTTCACCCCTCCACTTT. Its translation is CASSQLSGLLSPLHF.

The V call is TRBV7-3, the J call TRBJ2-1; 8 bases fit TRBD1. The CDR3 spans 15 residues. Germline CDR1 and CDR2: SGHTA and FQGTGA. Trimming took 5 bases from V and 0 from J; bases not matched to a gene: 3. CDR3 sequence: CASSRDRSSYNEQFF. DNA of the CDR3: TGTGCCAGCAGCAGGGACAGGAGCTCCTACAATGAGCAGTTCTTC.

This clonotype occurred a few times. V and J are TRBV6-5 and TRBJ1-5; 7 bases map to TRBD1. CDR1 is MNHEY, CDR2 SVGAGI, per germline. This CDR3 is 14 amino acids long. V lost 4 bases, J lost 6 bases, and 6 bases stayed unmatched. Written as DNA, the CDR3 is TGTGCCAGCAGTTTAGGTCAGGGGGGTCAGCCCCAGCATTTT. Encoded protein: CASSLGQGGQPQHF.

In its sample, this clonotype was seen a few times. The V gene is TRBV7-2, the J gene TRBJ2-7, with TRBD1 matching 10 bases. J was trimmed by 1 base and V by 2 bases; bases with no gene match: 5. The CDR3 is 16 amino acids. Germline V gives CDR1 SGHTA, CDR2 FQGNSA. Here the CDR3 DNA reads TGTGCCAGCAGCTTATTTCGGACAGGGGGGTCCTACGAGCAGTACTTC. This translates into CASSLFRTGGSYEQYF.

This clonotype was detected many times. The V gene is TRBV7-8, the J gene TRBJ1-1, with a tentative D call TRBD1 (5 bases). Germline-derived CDR1 and CDR2 are SGHVS and FQNEAQ. The CDR3 sequence is 14 residues long. V lost 1 base and J lost 1, with 7 bases in between. CDR3 bases: TGTGCCAGCAGCTTAGTAACAGGGAACACTGAAGCTTTCTTT. Translated, it gives CASSLVTGNTEAFF.

V is TRBV7-8 and J is TRBJ2-2, with 12 bases fitting TRBD2. J was trimmed by 4 bases and V by 6 bases; bases with no gene match: 6. Germline CDR1 and CDR2: SGHVS and FQNEAQ. CDR3 length: 16 residues. CDR3 sequence: CASSLAGGPSTGELFF. CDR3 coding DNA: TGTGCCAGCAGTCTAGCGGGGGGGCCAAGCACCGGGGAGCTGTTTTTT.

This clonotype was picked up many times. The CDR3 coding sequence is TGCGCCAGCAGCCTTGGACTAGCGGGGGGGCAGTTCTACAATGAGCAGTTCTTC. This sequence encodes CASSLGLAGGQFYNEQFF. V and J are TRBV5-1 and TRBJ2-1; 15 bases are shared with TRBD2. The J segment lost 3 bases and the V segment lost 4 bases, leaving 8 bases of the junction unmatched. CDR1 SGHRS and CDR2 YFSETQ come from the germline V gene. The CDR3 sequence is 18 residues long.

At least ten counts were recorded for this clonotype. J is TRBJ2-7 and V is TRBV10-3; 10 positions match TRBD1. The germline gives CDR1 ENHRY, CDR2 SYGVKD. Unmatched junction bases numbered 4, after V lost 6 bases and J lost 2 bases. CDR3 size: 14 residues. CDR3 amino acids: CAIRQTGGPYEQYF. In nucleotides, the CDR3 is TGTGCCATCAGGCAGACAGGGGGCCCCTACGAGCAGTACTTC.

This clonotype occurred many times. The CDR3 sequence is CASRSTGLNYGYTF. The DNA for the CDR3 is TGTGCCAGCAGGTCTACAGGGCTAAACTATGGCTACACCTTC. The rearrangement uses TRBV12-3 or TRBV12-4 and TRBJ1-2, with D maybe TRBD1 (6 bases). This CDR3 comprises 14 residues. V shed 6 bases and J shed 2 bases, with 13 bases lying between them.

This clonotype has only a few counts. The chain carries TRBV7-2 and TRBJ1-5; a possible D gene is TRBD1 (5 bases). Germline CDR1 SGHTA, CDR2 FQGNSA. Trimming cost V 1 base and J 1 base, with 11 bases left between them. The CDR3 is made up of 16 amino acids. CDR3 loop: CASSLGGERSNQPQHF. In DNA, the CDR3 is TGTGCCAGCAGCTTAGGAGGGGAGAGGAGCAATCAGCCCCAGCATTTT.

The rearrangement uses TRBV6-1 and TRBJ2-7, with 8 nucleotides matching TRBD1. This CDR3 region has 13 residues. Per the germline V gene, CDR1 is MNHNS and CDR2 is SASEGT. V lost 7 bases to trimming and J lost 6 bases; unmatched junction nucleotides: 8. The CDR3, as DNA: TGTGCCAGCAAAGGACAGGGCGTCCCCGAGCAGTACTTC. Encoded protein: CASKGQGVPEQYF.